The following is a T cell receptor beta chain sequence with its context. Measured with immunoSEQ multiplex PCR; TCRdb has only the in-frame clones, and not every one. The table includes about 160,000 clones, roughly 85% detected once. Unmatched junction bases numbered 4, after V lost 1 base and J lost 7 bases. This CDR3 comprises 13 residues. Germline V gene sequence: CDR1 SQVTM, CDR2 ANQGSEA. These data are taken from a study of blood T cell repertoires in COVID-19. The wider study: Sample material is recorded as cDNA or gDNA derived from T cells, B-cell-depleted T cells, or PBMCs.

This TCR derives from a human donor with acute or convalescent COVID-19. The donor label of this sample is uncertain. The sample comprised peripheral blood. J is TRBJ2-5 and V is TRBV29-1, with TRBD1 matching over 9 bases. Here the CDR3 reads CSVEAGQGGTQYF. The CDR3 DNA follows: TGCAGCGTTGAAGCGGGACAGGGTGGGACCCAGTACTTC. The full variable domain, rest sourced from reference TRBV29-1 and TRBJ2-5, is SAVISQKPSRDICQRGTSLTIQCQVDSQVTMMFWYRQQPGQSLTLIATANQGSEATYESGFVIDKFPISRPNLTFSTLTVSNMSPEDSSIYLCSVEAGQGGTQYFGPGTRLLVL.